Described below is a single T cell receptor beta chain sequence and its context. Antigen specificity is unknown. The record originates from a study of beta chain features in type 1 diabetes. Study background: Similarity in age, gender and cell yields was seen between patients and healthy donors.

Expressed TCRB transcripts were sequenced, since all the RNA that had been isolated was reverse transcribed. The table came from immunoSEQ multiplex PCR; TCRdb's copy has only in-frame clones and leaves some out. Of approximately 130,000 clones detected, roughly a sixth appear once; the ten largest clones hold around 2.5%. V lost 1 base and J 5 bases, leaving 9 bases between the germline ends. The CDR3 totals 14 residues. Germline V gene lookup returns CDR1 SEHNR and CDR2 FQNEAQ (reference sequence). Study-wide results and limits: PCR might favor shorter templates, equally in patients and controls. Across all four CD4+ subsets, people with type 1 diabetes showed modestly shorter TCRB CDR3s.

Material for sequencing was central memory CD4+ T cells from blood. The TCR comes from a man between 18 and 35 years old with type 1 diabetes. V gene TRBV7-9 combines with J gene TRBJ2-1; D may be TRBD1 (5 bases). CDR3 DNA: TGTGCCAGCAGCTTAGTGTGGACAAACAATGAGCAGTTCTTC. It yields the protein CASSLVWTNNEQFF.